The TCR beta chain described here comes from a study of a mutant IDH1 vaccine in newly diagnosed glioma. About the research overall: Patients had eight vaccinations, in weeks 1, 3, 5, 7, 11, 15, 19 and 23. Of treated patients, around 60% were men and 37.5% women, averaging about 40 years.

Regarding this clone: Antigen: not known.

Only in-frame clones appear in the TCRdb table, and some are missing; sequencing was by immunoSEQ multiplex PCR. The sample yields 55,000 to 65,000 clones, roughly 80% seen once. Time point of the sample: week 11, during vaccination. Each dose delivered 300 ug of mutant IDH1 20-mer peptide subcutaneously with imiquimod. The source was PBMCs, collected from a glioma patient whose treatment included an IDH1 peptide vaccine. The clonotype originates from a man in his thirties or forties with glioma.

The CDR3 DNA is TGTGCCAGTAGGGGGACGGCGAACACCGGGGAGCTGTTTTTT. Translated, it gives CASRGTANTGELFF. The chain joins TRBV19 to TRBJ2-2, with D perhaps given as TRBD1 or TRBD2 (5 bases each). Trimming shortened V by 6 bases and J by 0 bases, and 8 bases separated the two germline ends. The CDR3 spans 14 residues. From germline, CDR1 is LNHDA and CDR2 SQIVND (reference sequence). Drawing the rest from reference TRBV19 and TRBJ2-2, the complete variable domain is DGGITQSPKYLFRKEGQNVTLSCEQNLNHDAMYWYRQDPGQGLRLIYYSQIVNDFQKGDIAEGYSVSREKKESFPLTVTSAQKNPTAFYLCASRGTANTGELFFGEGSRLTVL.